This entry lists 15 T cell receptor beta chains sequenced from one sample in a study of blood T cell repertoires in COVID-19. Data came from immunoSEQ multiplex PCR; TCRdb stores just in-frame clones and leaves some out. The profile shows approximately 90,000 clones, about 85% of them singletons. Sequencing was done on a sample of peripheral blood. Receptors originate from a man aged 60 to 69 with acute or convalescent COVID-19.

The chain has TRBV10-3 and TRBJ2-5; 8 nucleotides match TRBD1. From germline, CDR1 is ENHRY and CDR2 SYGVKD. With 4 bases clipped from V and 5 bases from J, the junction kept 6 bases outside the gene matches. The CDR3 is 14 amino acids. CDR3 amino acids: CAISGETGVETQYF. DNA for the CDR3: TGTGCCATCAGTGGGGAGACAGGGGTGGAGACCCAGTACTTC.

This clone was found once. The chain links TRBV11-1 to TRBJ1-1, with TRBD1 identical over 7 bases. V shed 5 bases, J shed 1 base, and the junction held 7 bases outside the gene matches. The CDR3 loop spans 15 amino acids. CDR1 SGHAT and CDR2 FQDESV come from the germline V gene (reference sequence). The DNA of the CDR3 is TGTGCCAGCAGCCCCCGGACAGGACCGAACACTGAAGCTTTCTTT. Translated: CASSPRTGPNTEAFF.

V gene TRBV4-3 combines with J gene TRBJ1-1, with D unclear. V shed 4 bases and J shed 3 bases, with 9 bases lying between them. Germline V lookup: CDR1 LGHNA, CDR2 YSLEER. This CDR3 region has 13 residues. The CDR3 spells CASSPVGYTEAFF. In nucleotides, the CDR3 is TGCGCCAGCAGCCCAGTCGGGTACACTGAAGCTTTCTTT.

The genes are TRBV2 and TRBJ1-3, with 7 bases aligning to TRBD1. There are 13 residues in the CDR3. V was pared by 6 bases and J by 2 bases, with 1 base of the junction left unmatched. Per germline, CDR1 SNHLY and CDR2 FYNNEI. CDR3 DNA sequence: TGTGCCAGCAGGAGGGGGCCTGGAAACACCATATATTTT. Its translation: CASRRGPGNTIYF.

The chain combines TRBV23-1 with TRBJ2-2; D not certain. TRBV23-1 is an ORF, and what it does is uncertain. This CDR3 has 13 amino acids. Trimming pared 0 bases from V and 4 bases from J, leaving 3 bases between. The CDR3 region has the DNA TGCGCCAGCAGTCAATCGCGCACCGGGGAGCTGTTTTTT. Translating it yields CASSQSRTGELFF.

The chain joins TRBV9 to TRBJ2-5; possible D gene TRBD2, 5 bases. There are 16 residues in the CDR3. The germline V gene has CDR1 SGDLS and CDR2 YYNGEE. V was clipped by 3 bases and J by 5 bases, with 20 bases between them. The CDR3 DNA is TGTGCCAGCAGCGCCCTGGACGGGGTGGGGTGGGAGACCCAGTACTTC. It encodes CASSALDGVGWETQYF.

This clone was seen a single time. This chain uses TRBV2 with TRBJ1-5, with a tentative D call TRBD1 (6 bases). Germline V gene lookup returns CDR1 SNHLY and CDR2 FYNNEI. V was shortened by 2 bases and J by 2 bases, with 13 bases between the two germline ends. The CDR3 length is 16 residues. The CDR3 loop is CASSERGGRGNQPQHF. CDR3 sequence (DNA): TGTGCCAGCAGTGAAAGGGGGGGGCGAGGCAATCAGCCCCAGCATTTT.

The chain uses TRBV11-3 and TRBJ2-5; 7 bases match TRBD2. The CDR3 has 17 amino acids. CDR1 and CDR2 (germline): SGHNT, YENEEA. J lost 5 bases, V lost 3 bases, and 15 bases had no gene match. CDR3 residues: CASSFRGGSEGAETQYF. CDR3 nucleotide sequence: TGTGCCAGCAGCTTTAGGGGCGGGAGTGAGGGTGCGGAGACCCAGTACTTC.

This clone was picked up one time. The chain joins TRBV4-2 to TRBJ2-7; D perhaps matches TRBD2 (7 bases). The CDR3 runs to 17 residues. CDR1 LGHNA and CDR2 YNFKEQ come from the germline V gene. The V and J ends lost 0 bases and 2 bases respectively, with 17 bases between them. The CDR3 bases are TGTGCCAGCAGCCAAGATCTAAGGGGGAGGGCCCCCTACGAGCAGTACTTC. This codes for CASSQDLRGRAPYEQYF.

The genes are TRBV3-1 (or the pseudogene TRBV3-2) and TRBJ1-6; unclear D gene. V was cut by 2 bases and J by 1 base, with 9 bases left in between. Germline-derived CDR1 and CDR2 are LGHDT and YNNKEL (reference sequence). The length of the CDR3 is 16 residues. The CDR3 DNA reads TGTGCCAGCAGCCAACTTTTCGGTTCCTATAATTCACCCCTCCACTTT. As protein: CASSQLFGSYNSPLHF.

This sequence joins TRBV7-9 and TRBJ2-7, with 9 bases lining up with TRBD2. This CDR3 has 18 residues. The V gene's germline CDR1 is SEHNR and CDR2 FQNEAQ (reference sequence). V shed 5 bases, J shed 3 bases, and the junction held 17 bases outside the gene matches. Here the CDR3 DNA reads TGTGCCAGCAGCGCGCCCCGGAACTGGGGCGGGAGGGACTACGAGCAGTACTTC. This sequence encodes CASSAPRNWGGRDYEQYF.

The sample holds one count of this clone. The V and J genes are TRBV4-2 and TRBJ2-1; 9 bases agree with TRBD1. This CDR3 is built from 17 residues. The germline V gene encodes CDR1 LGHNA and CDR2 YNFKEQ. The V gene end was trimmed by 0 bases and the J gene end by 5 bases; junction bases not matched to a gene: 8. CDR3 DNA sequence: TGTGCCAGCAGCCAAGATCGAGGGACAGGGAATGACAATGAGCAGTTCTTC. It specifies CASSQDRGTGNDNEQFF.

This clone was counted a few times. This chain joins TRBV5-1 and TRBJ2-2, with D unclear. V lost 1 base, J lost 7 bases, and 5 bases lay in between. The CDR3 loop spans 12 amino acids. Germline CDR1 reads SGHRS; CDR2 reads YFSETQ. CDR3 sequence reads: CASSLTNGELFF. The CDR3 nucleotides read TGCGCCAGCAGCTTGACTAACGGGGAGCTGTTTTTT.

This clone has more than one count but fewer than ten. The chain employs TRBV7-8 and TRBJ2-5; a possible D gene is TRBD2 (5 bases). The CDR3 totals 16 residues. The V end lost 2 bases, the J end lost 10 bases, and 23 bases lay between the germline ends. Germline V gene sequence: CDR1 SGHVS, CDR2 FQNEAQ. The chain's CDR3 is CASSLSGQLEGRGQYF. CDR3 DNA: TGTGCCAGCAGCTTATCCGGGCAACTTGAGGGTCGCGGCCAGTACTTC.

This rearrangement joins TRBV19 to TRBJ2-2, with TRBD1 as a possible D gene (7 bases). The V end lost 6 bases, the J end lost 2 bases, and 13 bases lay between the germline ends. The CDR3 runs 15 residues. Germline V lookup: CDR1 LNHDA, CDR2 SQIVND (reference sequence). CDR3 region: CASSRRGQNTGELFF. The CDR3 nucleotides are TGTGCCAGTAGCCGGAGGGGGCAAAACACCGGGGAGCTGTTTTTT.